Presented here are 23 T cell receptor beta chains from one specimen sequenced in a study of cytomegalovirus exposure and HLA in healthy donors. The PCR had 60 Vbeta and 13 Jbeta primers. TCRdb's table, derived via immunoSEQ multiplex PCR, lists solely in-frame clones and lacks some. The profile shows about 99,000 clones, around 77% of them singletons. Sample: PBMCs. All receptors derive from a man aged 35 to 55 in good health and CMV-seronegative.

This sequence joins TRBV27 and TRBJ1-3; D is undetermined. Germline V CDR1 and CDR2: MNHEY, SMNVEV (reference sequence). Trimming took 5 bases from V and 4 from J, leaving 12 bases between them. CDR3 length: 14 amino acids. In nucleotides, the CDR3 is TGTGCCAGCAGTCCCGCCGGGTCCGGAAACACCATATATTTT. It is translated as CASSPAGSGNTIYF.

The gene calls are TRBV6-1 and TRBJ2-5; D is possibly TRBD2 (6 bases). Trimming pared 1 base from V and 1 base from J, leaving 10 bases between. This CDR3 spans 15 amino acids. The germline CDR1 and CDR2 sequences are MNHNS and SASEGT. In DNA form, the CDR3 reads TGTGCCAGCAGTGAAGGGATCGGGGGCCAAGAGACCCAGTACTTC. Its translation: CASSEGIGGQETQYF.

The chain links TRBV6-1 to TRBJ2-7, with 8 positions matching TRBD2. The CDR3 is 14 residues long. CDR1 and CDR2 from the germline V gene are MNHNS and SASEGT. With V trimmed by 10 bases and J by 5 bases, 13 bases remained unmatched. The CDR3 nucleotides read TGTGCCACCGCCCGGGGGGGAGACAGCAACGAGCAGTACTTC. Translation gives CATARGGDSNEQYF.

The CDR3 spells CASSSPGVTTEAFF. The CDR3, as DNA: TGTGCCAGCAGTTCCCCCGGGGTGACCACTGAAGCTTTCTTT. The chain joins TRBV28 to TRBJ1-1; D remains unclear. Germline CDR1 reads MDHEN; CDR2 reads SYDVKM. The CDR3 is 14 residues long. V lost 4 bases and J lost 4, with 13 bases in between.

The chain combines TRBV28 with TRBJ2-1; D gene ambiguous. Trimming removed 4 bases from V and 2 bases from J, with 6 bases in between. This CDR3 has 13 residues. Germline V gives CDR1 MDHEN, CDR2 SYDVKM. The CDR3 loop is CASSSTAYNEQFF. As DNA, the CDR3 is TGTGCCAGCAGTTCCACGGCCTACAATGAGCAGTTCTTC.

This chain's CDR3 is CASNGRGLNNEQFF. The CDR3 nucleotides are TGTGCCAGCAATGGCAGGGGGCTCAACAATGAGCAGTTCTTC. V usage is TRBV28 and J usage is TRBJ2-1, with TRBD1 matching 8 bases. In germline, CDR1 is MDHEN, CDR2 SYDVKM. The length of the CDR3 is 14 residues. Unmatched junction bases numbered 7, after V lost 7 bases and J lost 5 bases.

A few counts support this clone. The CDR3, as DNA: TGTGCCATCAGAGCCGGGACAGTAAACACTGAAGCTTTCTTT. Its protein product is CAIRAGTVNTEAFF. The V and J genes are TRBV10-3 and TRBJ1-1, with TRBD1 identical over 7 bases. The length of the CDR3 is 14 residues. Unmatched junction bases numbered 6, after V lost 6 bases and J lost 2 bases. The germline CDR1 and CDR2 sequences are ENHRY and SYGVKD.

V and J are TRBV7-6 and TRBJ2-5; no clear D gene. V dropped 1 base and J dropped 3 bases, with 9 bases sitting between them. The CDR3 totals 14 residues. CDR1 and CDR2 (germline): SGHVS, FNYEAQ. The CDR3 DNA reads as TGTGCCAGCAGCTTAGATCGGCAGGAAGAGACCCAGTACTTC. Translated, it gives CASSLDRQEETQYF.

V gene TRBV9 combines with J gene TRBJ2-7; no clear D. Trimming stripped 3 bases from V and 12 bases from J, with 19 bases between. The germline V gene has CDR1 SGDLS and CDR2 YYNGEE. The CDR3 extends over 13 amino acids. CDR3 region: CASSETTVSFRYF. The CDR3 DNA follows: TGTGCCAGCAGCGAAACTACTGTCTCGTTCCGGTACTTC.

The chain is built from TRBV5-1 and TRBJ2-2; 8 bases fit TRBD1. The CDR3 has 16 amino acids. Trimming removed 4 bases from V and 1 base from J; junction bases left unmatched: 6. Germline V gene lookup returns CDR1 SGHRS and CDR2 YFSETQ. CDR3 in amino acids: CASSERGTGNTGELFF. For the CDR3, the DNA is TGCGCCAGCAGCGAACGGGGGACAGGGAACACCGGGGAGCTGTTTTTT.

The chain recombines TRBV28 with TRBJ1-6, with 11 bases fitting TRBD1. Germline CDR1 and CDR2: MDHEN and SYDVKM. The CDR3 covers 16 residues. J lost 9 bases, V lost 2 bases, and 6 bases had no gene match. The CDR3 sequence is CASSLPGQGVGSPLHF. CDR3 DNA: TGTGCCAGCAGTTTACCGGGACAGGGGGTTGGTTCACCCCTCCACTTT.

By its share, this clone is medium-sized. The J gene is TRBJ2-2, the V gene TRBV5-1; tentative D call: TRBD2 (6 bases). The V gene lost 3 bases and the J gene lost 4 bases, with 10 bases spanning the gap. Per the germline V gene, CDR1 is SGHRS and CDR2 is YFSETQ. The length of the CDR3 is 14 residues. The CDR3 DNA sequence: TGCGCCAGCAGCTCTGGGGGAGGCACCGGGGAGCTGTTTTTT. The encoded protein is CASSSGGGTGELFF.

This chain connects TRBV9 to TRBJ1-3, with TRBD1 matching over 9 bases. The CDR3 contains 14 residues. J lost 9 bases, V lost 3 bases, and 7 bases had no gene match. CDR1 SGDLS and CDR2 YYNGEE come from the germline V gene. This CDR3 is CASSEGTGPVTIYF. CDR3 bases: TGTGCCAGCAGCGAAGGGACAGGGCCAGTCACCATATATTTT.

Points on this clone: Other DNA sequences in this specimen translate into the identical CDR3. The rearrangement uses TRBV30 and TRBJ1-2; 8 nucleotides agree with TRBD1. The CDR3 runs to 13 residues. V was clipped by 0 bases and J by 8 bases; unmatched bases: 5. CDR1 and CDR2 (germline): GTSNPN, SVGIG (reference sequence). CDR3 nucleotides: TGTGCCTGGAGTGTGACAGGGGCGGGAGGCTACACCTTC. Encoded protein: CAWSVTGAGGYTF.

J is TRBJ2-7 and V is TRBV5-1, with 8 bases fitting TRBD2. V dropped 4 bases and J dropped 5; count of bases not matched to a gene: 11. The CDR3 loop spans 15 amino acids. Germline V gene data show CDR1 as SGHRS and CDR2 as YFSETQ. This CDR3 reads CASSPGQSGGNEQYF. The CDR3 DNA reads TGCGCCAGCAGCCCGGGTCAGAGCGGGGGCAACGAGCAGTACTTC.

The V gene is TRBV4-2, the J gene TRBJ2-1; the match to TRBD2 covers 12 bases. The V segment lost 3 bases and the J segment 1 base; nucleotides outside the gene matches: 1. The germline CDR1 and CDR2 sequences are LGHNA and YNFKEQ. This CDR3 has 16 amino acids. The CDR3 here is CASSHTSGGSYNEQFF. For the CDR3, the DNA is TGTGCCAGCAGCCACACTAGCGGGGGGTCCTACAATGAGCAGTTCTTC.

V usage is TRBV5-1 and J usage is TRBJ2-5; weak D call: TRBD1 (6 bases). This CDR3 region has 13 residues. Trimming removed 4 bases at V and 2 bases at J, with 9 bases between. The germline gives CDR1 SGHRS, CDR2 YFSETQ. CDR3 loop: CASSPQGQETQYF. The DNA for the CDR3 is TGCGCCAGCAGCCCCCAGGGGCAAGAGACCCAGTACTTC.

A remark on this clone: One junction end disagrees with the germline gene, perhaps due to a read error. The chain has TRBV30 and TRBJ2-1, with 8 bases identical to TRBD2. The germline V gene has CDR1 GTSNPN and CDR2 SVGIG (reference sequence). This CDR3 comprises 15 residues. CDR3 in DNA: TGTGCCTGGAGTGGCGGCGGGGGGAGGTACAATGGGCAGTTCTTC. It yields the protein CAWSGGGGRYNGQFF.

The rearrangement links TRBV10-1 to TRBJ2-2, with 7 bases aligning to TRBD1. The CDR3 is 13 residues long. Germline trimming cut 8 bases from V and 2 bases from J; bases unmatched to any gene: 2. Germline CDR1 and CDR2: WNHNN and SYGVQD (reference sequence). CDR3 nucleotides: TGCGCCAGCGGACAGGTTAACACCGGGGAGCTGTTTTTT. It yields the protein CASGQVNTGELFF.

The rearrangement uses TRBV5-8 and TRBJ2-4; D ambiguous. Per the germline V gene, CDR1 is SGHTS and CDR2 is YDEGEE. The CDR3 loop spans 13 amino acids. V was trimmed by 2 bases and J by 6 bases, leaving 9 bases between them. CDR3 residues: CASSFAGRNIQYF. CDR3 DNA sequence: TGTGCCAGCAGCTTTGCAGGTAGAAACATTCAGTACTTC.

The chain couples TRBV10-3 to TRBJ1-1; 7 bases agree with TRBD1. J was trimmed by 5 bases and V by 4 bases; bases with no gene match: 7. CDR1 is ENHRY, CDR2 SYGVKD, per germline. The CDR3 totals 14 residues. The CDR3 sequence is CAISGNPGGTEAFF. CDR3 nucleotides: TGTGCCATCAGTGGTAATCCAGGGGGGACTGAAGCTTTCTTT.

The rearrangement joins TRBV7-9 to TRBJ2-7, with D unresolved. The length of the CDR3 is 12 residues. From germline, CDR1 is SEHNR and CDR2 FQNEAQ (reference sequence). Between the trimmed V and J ends, which lost 5 bases and 2 bases, there was a span of 7 bases. The CDR3 nucleotides read TGTGCCAGCAGCCAACAACCCTACGAGCAGTACTTC. Its translation: CASSQQPYEQYF.

The chain recombines TRBV19 with TRBJ2-3; TRBD2 agrees at 9 bases. Germline loops: CDR1 LNHDA, CDR2 SQIVND (reference sequence). V shed 5 bases and J 4 bases; nucleotides not matched to a gene: 4. The CDR3 sequence is 14 residues long. This CDR3 is CASSSAGGPDTQYF. CDR3 nucleotide sequence: TGTGCCAGTAGTTCGGCGGGGGGGCCAGATACGCAGTATTTT.